This TCR beta chain was sequenced in a study of T cell responses to AZD1222 COVID-19 vaccine. The data were produced by immunoSEQ multiplex PCR, yet TCRdb's version contains in-frame clones alone and is incomplete. In the table there are some 130,000 clones, over 75% of which are singletons. A word on this clone: The antigen is unknown.

General study points: In a largely white British group with more females than males, clonal diversity was possibly underestimated. Repertoire sampling happened only post peak T cell response.

The germline CDR1 and CDR2 sequences are PRHDT and FYEKMQ (reference sequence). This CDR3 has 15 residues. The V segment lost 5 bases and the J segment 7 bases; nucleotides outside the gene matches: 6. This TCR was sampled from an adult in good health. This sequence joins TRBV13 and TRBJ2-1; 12 positions agree with TRBD1. Material: peripheral blood, obtained on day 0 of AZD1222 vaccination. CDR3 in amino acids: CASSHRDRGLNEQFF. In nucleotides, the CDR3 is TGTGCCAGCAGCCACCGGGACAGGGGGCTTAATGAGCAGTTCTTC.